This entry concerns a single TCR beta chain. Germline V gene sequence: CDR1 MDHEN, CDR2 SYDVKM. The CDR3 is made up of 14 amino acids. J was trimmed by 2 bases and V by 3 bases; bases with no gene match: 1. This record belongs to a study of blood T cell repertoires in COVID-19. Whole-study context: Sample material is recorded as cDNA or gDNA derived from T cells, B-cell-depleted T cells, or PBMCs.

In the authors' methods: How many nucleated cells were present was estimated from reference gene primer amplification. Sequenced by immunoSEQ multiplex PCR; TCRdb stores in-frame clones only, minus some. The V and J calls and clone size are taken from that table; D and trimming were inferred from the DNA. The sample contains 40,000 to 50,000 clones, about four fifths of which appear only once. The receptor's source is a man aged 40-50 years with active or convalescent COVID-19. The specimen was peripheral blood. This rearrangement joins TRBV28 to TRBJ1-5; 7 bases align to TRBD1. This CDR3 is CASSFQGGNQPQHF. CDR3 sequence (DNA): TGTGCCAGCAGTTTTCAGGGGGGCAATCAGCCCCAGCATTTT.